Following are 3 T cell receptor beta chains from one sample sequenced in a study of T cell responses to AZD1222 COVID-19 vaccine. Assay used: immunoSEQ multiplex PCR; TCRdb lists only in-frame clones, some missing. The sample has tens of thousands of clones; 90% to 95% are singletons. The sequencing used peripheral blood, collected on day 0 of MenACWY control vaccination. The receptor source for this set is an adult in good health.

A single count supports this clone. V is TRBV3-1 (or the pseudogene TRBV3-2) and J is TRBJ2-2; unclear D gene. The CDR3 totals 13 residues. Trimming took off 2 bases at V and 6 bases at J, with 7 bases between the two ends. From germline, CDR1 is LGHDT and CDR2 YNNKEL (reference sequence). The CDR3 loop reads CASSQSVSGELFF. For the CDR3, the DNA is TGTGCCAGCAGCCAATCGGTGTCCGGGGAGCTGTTTTTT.

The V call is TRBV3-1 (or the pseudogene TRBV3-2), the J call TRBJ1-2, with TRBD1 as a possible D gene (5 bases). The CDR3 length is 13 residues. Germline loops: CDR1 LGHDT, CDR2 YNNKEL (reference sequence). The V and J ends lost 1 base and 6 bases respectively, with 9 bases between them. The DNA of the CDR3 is TGTGCCAGCAGCCAAGTTGGGGGTAATGGCTACACCTTC. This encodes CASSQVGGNGYTF.

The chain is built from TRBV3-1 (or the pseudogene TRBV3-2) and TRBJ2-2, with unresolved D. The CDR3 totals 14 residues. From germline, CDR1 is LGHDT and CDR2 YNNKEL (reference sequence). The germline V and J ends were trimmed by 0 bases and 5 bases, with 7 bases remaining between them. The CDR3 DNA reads TGTGCCAGCAGCCAAGAGGGAACAACCGGGGAGCTGTTTTTT. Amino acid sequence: CASSQEGTTGELFF.